Following are 15 T cell receptor beta chains from one sample sequenced in a study of T cell responses to AZD1222 COVID-19 vaccine. Profiling relied on immunoSEQ multiplex PCR, and the TCRdb table lists in-frame clones only, not all of them. This sample has tens of thousands of clones; roughly 84% occur once, and the top ten carry approximately 25%. The source material was peripheral blood, sampled on day 0 of AZD1222 vaccination. Source of these receptors: an adult in good health.

The chain is built from TRBV9 and TRBJ2-2; D might be TRBD1 (5 bases). The ends were cut back, 0 bases at V and 6 bases at J, with 15 bases in the middle. The germline gives CDR1 SGDLS, CDR2 YYNGEE. The CDR3 covers 16 residues. The CDR3 is CASSVGQGGSSGELFF. CDR3 nucleotides: TGTGCCAGCAGCGTAGGTCAGGGTGGGTCGTCCGGGGAGCTGTTTTTT.

This chain links TRBV9 with TRBJ2-5, with TRBD2 matching 8 bases. The CDR3 loop spans 16 amino acids. Germline values: CDR1 SGDLS, CDR2 YYNGEE. V shed 3 bases, J shed 4 bases, and the junction held 11 bases outside the gene matches. CDR3 in amino acids: CASSGHGGARVETQYF. Written as DNA, the CDR3 is TGTGCCAGCAGCGGCCACGGGGGGGCCCGAGTAGAGACCCAGTACTTC.

J is TRBJ1-1 and V is TRBV10-3; 9 bases agree with TRBD1. After removal of 6 bases from V and 5 bases from J, the junction contained 4 bases not matched to a gene. CDR3 length: 13 residues. Germline V gene lookup returns CDR1 ENHRY and CDR2 SYGVKD. The CDR3 coding sequence is TGTGCCATCAGGACAGGGGGGGTGACTGAAGCTTTCTTT. The encoded protein is CAIRTGGVTEAFF.

The J gene is TRBJ1-2, the V gene TRBV30, with D possibly being TRBD1 (6 bases). Germline CDR1 and CDR2: GTSNPN and SVGIG (reference sequence). CDR3 size: 13 residues. Trimming stripped 3 bases from V and 9 bases from J, with 17 bases between. CDR3 amino acids: CAWSQGQAARYTF. As DNA, the CDR3 is TGTGCCTGGAGCCAGGGGCAGGCGGCGCGCTACACCTTC.

This clone has a single count. The genes are TRBV14 and TRBJ1-1; D gene ambiguous. The CDR3 runs to 13 residues. Trimming pared 3 bases from V and 3 bases from J, leaving 8 bases between. The V gene's germline CDR1 is SGHDN and CDR2 FVKESK. The CDR3 loop is CASSQGLDTEAFF. The CDR3 DNA reads TGTGCCAGCAGCCAGGGGTTGGACACTGAAGCTTTCTTT.

The V gene is TRBV5-1, the J gene TRBJ2-7; 7 bases fit TRBD2. V was pared by 4 bases and J by 2 bases, with 9 bases of the junction left unmatched. The CDR3 sequence is 15 residues long. Germline assignment: CDR1 SGHRS and CDR2 YFSETQ. CDR3 in DNA: TGCGCCAGCAGCCCAGGGACTACTTCCACCTACGAGCAGTACTTC. Amino acid sequence: CASSPGTTSTYEQYF. Using reference TRBV5-1 and TRBJ2-7 for the parts outside the CDR3, the full variable domain is KAGVTQTPRYLIKTRGQQVTLSCSPISGHRSVSWYQQTPGQGLQFLFEYFSETQRNKGNFPGRFSGRQFSNSRSEMNVSTLELGDSALYLCASSPGTTSTYEQYFGPGTRLTVT.

The chain uses TRBV5-4 and TRBJ1-1; D possibly corresponds to TRBD1 (5 bases). This CDR3 contains 14 residues. Germline V gene data show CDR1 as SGHNT and CDR2 as YYREEE (reference sequence). Trimming shortened V by 5 bases and J by 5 bases, and 16 bases separated the two germline ends. DNA for the CDR3: TGTGCCAGCAGGAACTCGGGACGGATTACTGAAGCTTTCTTT. Protein: CASRNSGRITEAFF. Full variable domain (rest looked up from reference TRBV5-4 and TRBJ1-1): ETGVTQSPTHLIKTRGQQVTLRCSSQSGHNTVSWYQQALGQGPQFIFQYYREEENGRGNFPPRFSGLQFPNYSSELNVNALELDDSALYLCASRNSGRITEAFFGQGTRLTVV.

This chain links TRBV24-1 with TRBJ2-1; D is ambiguous. The ends were cut back, 4 bases at V and 5 bases at J, with 5 bases in the middle. This CDR3 has 12 amino acids. Germline assignment: CDR1 KGHDR and CDR2 SFDVKD. This CDR3 reads CATSDRNNEQFF. DNA of the CDR3: TGTGCCACCAGTGACAGGAACAATGAGCAGTTCTTC.

The chain uses TRBV6-2 or TRBV6-3 and TRBJ1-5, with TRBD1 matching over 8 bases. The CDR3 is 15 residues long. The germline V gene has CDR1 MNHEY and CDR2 SVGEGT. J lost 5 bases, V lost 2 bases, and 5 bases had no gene match. The DNA for the CDR3 is TGTGCCAGCAGTTACGCAGGACAGGGCTATCAGCCCCAGCATTTT. This translates into CASSYAGQGYQPQHF.

The rearrangement links TRBV7-2 to TRBJ1-4, with 7 positions matching TRBD1. The CDR3 is made up of 14 amino acids. V was clipped by 6 bases and J by 5 bases; unmatched bases: 6. Per germline, CDR1 SGHTA and CDR2 FQGNSA. CDR3 region: CASSLGTANEKLFF. The CDR3 DNA follows: TGTGCCAGCAGTTTGGGGACAGCAAATGAAAAACTGTTTTTT.

This chain uses TRBV2 with TRBJ1-4; no firm D call. CDR3 length: 14 residues. Germline CDR1 reads SNHLY; CDR2 reads FYNNEI. The ends were cut back, 6 bases at V and 5 bases at J, with 13 bases in the middle. The CDR3 coding sequence is TGTGCCAGCAGGAGCCCCCGGCAGAATGAAAAACTGTTTTTT. Amino acids: CASRSPRQNEKLFF. Full variable domain (missing parts from reference TRBV2 and TRBJ1-4): EPEVTQTPSHQVTQMGQEVILRCVPISNHLYFYWYRQILGQKVEFLVSFYNNEISEKSEIFDDQFSVERPDGSNFTLKIRSTKLEDSAMYFCASRSPRQNEKLFFGSGTQLSVL.

This rearrangement joins TRBV19 to TRBJ1-5, with D perhaps TRBD1 (6 bases). Germline V lookup: CDR1 LNHDA, CDR2 SQIVND (reference sequence). With 2 bases removed from V and 7 bases from J, the gap between germline ends came to 18 bases. The CDR3 contains 16 residues. CDR3 sequence: CASSIRAGGAGQPQHF. The CDR3 coding sequence is TGTGCCAGTAGTATAAGGGCGGGGGGCGCAGGACAGCCCCAGCATTTT.

V and J are TRBV5-1 and TRBJ2-5, with D perhaps assigned TRBD1 or TRBD2 (5 bases each). The CDR3 runs to 12 residues. The ends were cut back, 0 bases at V and 7 bases at J, with 7 bases in the middle. Germline V gives CDR1 SGHRS, CDR2 YFSETQ. The CDR3 bases are TGCGCCAGCAGCTTGGAGAGGGGGACCCAGTACTTC. It encodes CASSLERGTQYF.

A single count supports this clone. The V gene is TRBV30, the J gene TRBJ1-4; maybe TRBD1 (5 bases). V lost 8 bases and J lost 1, with 17 bases in between. The germline V gene has CDR1 GTSNPN and CDR2 SVGIG (reference sequence). This CDR3 is built from 15 residues. The CDR3 DNA reads as TGTGCCAGGGGACTGACCACCGGAACTAATGAAAAACTGTTTTTT. It is translated as CARGLTTGTNEKLFF. Variable domain in full (rest from reference TRBV30 and TRBJ1-4): SQTIHQWPATLVQPVGSPLSLECTVEGTSNPNLYWYRQAAGRGLQLLFYSVGIGQISSEVPQNLSASRPQDRQFILSSKKLLLSDSGFYLCARGLTTGTNEKLFFGSGTQLSVL.

This sequence joins TRBV9 and TRBJ2-5; TRBD1 is a possible D gene (7 bases). This CDR3 has 15 amino acids. V was clipped by 3 bases and J by 3 bases, with 15 bases between them. Germline V gene sequence: CDR1 SGDLS, CDR2 YYNGEE. CDR3 loop: CASSAGGTAEETQYF. As DNA, the CDR3 is TGTGCCAGCAGCGCTGGGGGGACAGCCGAAGAGACCCAGTACTTC.